These T cell receptor beta chains were read from a single sample in a study of T cells in Graves' hyperthyroidism and ophthalmopathy. TCRdb itself ran the multiplex PCR reads through MiXCR, one entry per CDR3 protein. The sample shows approximately 330,000 distinct CDR3 sequences, around 20% of them seen only once. Sequences were obtained from blood. These receptors were obtained from a woman in her forties or fifties with Graves' hyperthyroidism. The conserved cysteine and the conserved F or W are not part of the CDR3 here.

>TRBV20-1|TRBJ2-2
SAGDLVRNGESGELF
>TRBV7-2|TRBJ2-3
ASSLVGGRLDAQY
>TRBV4-2|TRBJ2-7
ASSQDLLNSYEQY
>TRBV7-8|TRBJ2-7
ASSLGTSNEQY
>TRBV5-1|TRBJ1-4
ASKVLGGYEKLF
>TRBV7-6|TRBJ2-3
ASSFQPTSTSTDTQY
>TRBV2|TRBJ2-5
ASSPLRGGTVRAQY
>TRBV6-1|TRBJ1-5
ASSYKGAGPQH
>TRBV27|TRBJ1-6
ASSQRGPNSPLH
>TRBV6-1|TRBJ2-1
ASTGLDLGEQF
>TRBV6-5|TRBJ2-2
ASSYSRGAQNTGELF
>TRBV19|TRBJ2-2
ASSIAGGADTGELF
>TRBV6-1|TRBJ2-5
AISESTGKTQY
>TRBV2|TRBJ2-5
ASSEEAEETQY
>TRBV5-1|TRBJ2-2
ASSYAGANGELF
>TRBV7-9|TRBJ2-7
ASSLAGHEQY
>TRBV10-3|TRBJ2-3
AISGTADTQY
>TRBV2|TRBJ2-5
ASSDFDWDFQETQY
>TRBV27|TRBJ2-5
ASSVSSRGLAGLQETQY
>TRBV24-1|TRBJ2-1
ATSDSWPSEGDEQF
>TRBV20-1|TRBJ2-1
SARSTGQPDYNEQF
>TRBV28|TRBJ1-2
ASLKLRGARDGYT
>TRBV6-2/TRBV6-3|TRBJ2-5
ASSYLRGNPSAKTQY
>TRBV10-3|TRBJ1-5
AISAAGSNQPQH